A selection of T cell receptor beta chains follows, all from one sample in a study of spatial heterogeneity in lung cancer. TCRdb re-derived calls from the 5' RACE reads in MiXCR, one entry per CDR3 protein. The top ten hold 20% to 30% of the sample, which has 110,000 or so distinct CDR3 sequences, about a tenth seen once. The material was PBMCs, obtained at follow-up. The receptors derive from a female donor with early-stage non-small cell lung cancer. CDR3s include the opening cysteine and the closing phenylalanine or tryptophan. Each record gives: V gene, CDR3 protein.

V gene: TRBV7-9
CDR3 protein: CASSLGGTGSTDTQYF

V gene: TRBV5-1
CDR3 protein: CASSSGPRVATNEKLFF

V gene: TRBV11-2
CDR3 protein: CASSSASEPVHYEQYF

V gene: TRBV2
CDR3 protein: CASRTGLLYSGNTIYF

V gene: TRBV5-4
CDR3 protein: CASRTDRVVDTQYF

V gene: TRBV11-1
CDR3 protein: CASSADRVAGELFF

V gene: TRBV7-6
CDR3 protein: CASSSTAGLGGYTF

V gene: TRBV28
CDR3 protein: CASRHDRHRTYEQYF

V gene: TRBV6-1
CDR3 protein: CASSEPPTDTQYF

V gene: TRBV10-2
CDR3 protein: CASKGGRHMNTEAFF

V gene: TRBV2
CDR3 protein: CASTKLAGIINEQFF

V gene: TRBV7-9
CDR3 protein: CASSDSGETQYF

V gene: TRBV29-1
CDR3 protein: CSVEDWTEQYF

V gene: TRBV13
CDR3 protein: CASSRRLAGELTDTQYF

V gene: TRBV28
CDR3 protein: CASSLLTGNAFF

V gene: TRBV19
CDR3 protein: CASRLTGPGANVLTF

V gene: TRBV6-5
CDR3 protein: CASSYSSQSGSDTQYF

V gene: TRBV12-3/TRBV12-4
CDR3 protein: CASSLRAGAETQYF

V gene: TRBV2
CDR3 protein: CASSQQGTYEQYF

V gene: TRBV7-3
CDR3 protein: CASSLNELASTEAFF

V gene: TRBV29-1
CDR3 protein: CSSGDANTEAFF

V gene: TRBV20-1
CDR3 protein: CSAPEQGPRGGYTF